This T cell receptor beta chain appears in the sequencing data of a study of T-cell memory formation after mild COVID-19. Germline assignment: CDR1 SGHRS and CDR2 YFSETQ. Trimming took 3 bases from V and 5 from J; bases not matched to a gene: 2. The CDR3 consists of 15 residues. TCRdb reprocessed the 5' RACE reads with MiXCR, giving one entry per CDR3 protein. Found here are about 16,000 distinct CDR3 sequences, approximately 23% of them singletons; the top ten hold around 56%. Whole-study results and caveats: Among clones contracting day 15 to 85, CD4/CD8 was balanced, whereas later expanders leaned CD4+. Clones which contracted sat mainly in CM and EM if CD4+, and in EMRA if CD8+.

To note about this clonotype: What it recognizes is unknown.

The chain joins TRBV5-1 to TRBJ2-3; the match to TRBD2 covers 14 bases. The specimen was PBMCs or a T cell subset sorted from them (not recorded which). The clonotype was recovered from a man in his late teens or twenties who had mild COVID-19 (a few samples of this study predate the infection). Cell type and time point are not known. This CDR3 is CASSSGTSGGDTQYF. CDR3 in DNA: TGCGCCAGCAGCTCCGGGACTAGCGGGGGAGATACGCAGTATTTT.